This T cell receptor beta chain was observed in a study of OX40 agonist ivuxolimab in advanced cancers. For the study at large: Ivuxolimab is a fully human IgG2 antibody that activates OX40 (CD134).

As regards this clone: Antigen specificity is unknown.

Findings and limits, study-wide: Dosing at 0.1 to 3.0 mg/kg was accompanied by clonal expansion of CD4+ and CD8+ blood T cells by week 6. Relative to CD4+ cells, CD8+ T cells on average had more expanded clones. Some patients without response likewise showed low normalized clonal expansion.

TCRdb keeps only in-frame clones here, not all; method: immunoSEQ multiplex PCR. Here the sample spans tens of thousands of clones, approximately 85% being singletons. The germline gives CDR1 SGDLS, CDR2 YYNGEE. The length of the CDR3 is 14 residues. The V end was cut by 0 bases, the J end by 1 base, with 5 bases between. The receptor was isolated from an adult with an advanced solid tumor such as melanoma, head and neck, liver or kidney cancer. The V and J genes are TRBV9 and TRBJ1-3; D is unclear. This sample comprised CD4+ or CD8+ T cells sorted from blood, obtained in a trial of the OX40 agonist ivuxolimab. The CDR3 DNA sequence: TGTGCCAGCAGCGTAGACCTGTCTGGAAACACCATATATTTT. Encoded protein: CASSVDLSGNTIYF.